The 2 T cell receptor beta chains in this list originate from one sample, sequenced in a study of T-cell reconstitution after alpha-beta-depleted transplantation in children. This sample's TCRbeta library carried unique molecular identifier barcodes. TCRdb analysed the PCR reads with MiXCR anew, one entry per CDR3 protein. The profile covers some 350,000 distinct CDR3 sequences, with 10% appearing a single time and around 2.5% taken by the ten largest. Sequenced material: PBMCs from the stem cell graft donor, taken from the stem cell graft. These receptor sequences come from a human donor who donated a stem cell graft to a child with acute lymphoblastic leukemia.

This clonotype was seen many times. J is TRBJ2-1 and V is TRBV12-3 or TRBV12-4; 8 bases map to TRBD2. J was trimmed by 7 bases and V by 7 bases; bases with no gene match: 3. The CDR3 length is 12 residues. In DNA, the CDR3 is TGTGCCAGCACCGCTAGCGGGAATGAGCAGTTCTTC. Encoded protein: CASTASGNEQFF.

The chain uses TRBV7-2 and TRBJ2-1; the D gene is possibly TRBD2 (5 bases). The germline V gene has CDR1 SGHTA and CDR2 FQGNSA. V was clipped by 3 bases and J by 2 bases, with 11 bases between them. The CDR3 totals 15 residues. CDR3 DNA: TGTGCCAGCAGCTTCGAGGGTTCTACCTACAATGAGCAGTTCTTC. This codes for CASSFEGSTYNEQFF.